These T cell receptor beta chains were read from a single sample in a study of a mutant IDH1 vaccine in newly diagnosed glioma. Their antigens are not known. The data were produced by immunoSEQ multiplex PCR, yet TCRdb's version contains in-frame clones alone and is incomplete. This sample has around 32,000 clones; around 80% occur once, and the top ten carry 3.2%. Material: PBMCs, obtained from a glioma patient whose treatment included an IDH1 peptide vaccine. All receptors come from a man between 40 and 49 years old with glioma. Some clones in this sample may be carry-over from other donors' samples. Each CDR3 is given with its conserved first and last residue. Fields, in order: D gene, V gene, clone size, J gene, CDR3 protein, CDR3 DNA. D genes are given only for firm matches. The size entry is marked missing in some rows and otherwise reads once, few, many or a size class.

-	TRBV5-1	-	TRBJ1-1	CASSGPGGNTEAFF	TGCGCCAGCAGCGGCCCTGGGGGGAACACTGAAGCTTTCTTT
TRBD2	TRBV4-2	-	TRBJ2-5	CASSQGGAGDQETQYF	TGTGCCAGCAGCCAAGGGGGAGCGGGGGACCAAGAGACCCAGTACTTC
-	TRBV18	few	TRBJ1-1	CASSPLQGNTEAFF	TGTGCCAGCTCACCGTTGCAGGGGAACACTGAAGCTTTCTTT
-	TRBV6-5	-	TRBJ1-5	CASGPQGKPQHF	TGTGCCAGCGGACCTCAGGGGAAGCCCCAGCATTTT
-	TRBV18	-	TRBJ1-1	CASSPSRLGNSEAFF	TGTGCCAGCTCCCCTTCCAGGCTCGGAAACTCTGAAGCTTTCTTT
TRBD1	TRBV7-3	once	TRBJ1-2	CASRPSDRALYGYTF	TGTGCCAGCAGGCCTTCGGACAGGGCCCTATATGGCTACACCTTC
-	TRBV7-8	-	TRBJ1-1	CASSYTGKTEAFF	TGTGCCAGCAGCTATACAGGGAAGACTGAAGCTTTCTTT
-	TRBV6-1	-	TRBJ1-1	CASSEELAGGTEAFF	TGTGCCAGCAGTGAAGAGTTAGCTGGTGGAACTGAAGCTTTCTTT
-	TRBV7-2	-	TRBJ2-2	CASSWRRGYTGELFF	TGTGCCAGCAGCTGGAGGCGGGGTTACACCGGGGAGCTGTTTTTT
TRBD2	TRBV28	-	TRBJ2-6	CASSLYGGGSGANVLTF	TGTGCCAGCAGTTTATATGGCGGGGGATCCGGGGCCAACGTCCTGACTTTC
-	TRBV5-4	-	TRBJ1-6	CASSPDGGSYNSPLHF	TGTGCCAGCAGCCCCGACGGGGGCTCCTATAATTCACCCCTCCACTTT
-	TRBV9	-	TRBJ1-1	CASSVVSANTEAFF	TGTGCCAGCAGCGTAGTAAGTGCGAACACTGAAGCTTTCTTT
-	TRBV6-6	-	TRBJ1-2	CASSYVGSYGYTF	TGTGCCAGCAGTTATGTGGGTTCCTATGGCTACACCTTC
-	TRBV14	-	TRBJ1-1	CASSLTQAGLEVTEAFF	TGTGCCAGCAGCCTCACCCAGGCAGGGCTGGAGGTCACTGAAGCTTTCTTT
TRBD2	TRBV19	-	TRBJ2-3	CASSKRAGTSGVTDTQYF	TGTGCCAGTAGTAAAAGGGCAGGGACTAGCGGGGTCACAGATACGCAGTATTTT
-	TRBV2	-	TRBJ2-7	CASMEESHRVEYF	TGTGCCAGCATGGAAGAATCCCACCGGGTTGAGTACTTC
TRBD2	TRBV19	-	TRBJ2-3	CASSQLAGGTDTQYF	TGTGCCAGTAGCCAACTAGCGGGGGGCACAGATACGCAGTATTTT
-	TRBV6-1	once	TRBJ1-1	CASSENRVTEAFF	TGTGCCAGCAGTGAAAACAGGGTCACTGAAGCTTTCTTT
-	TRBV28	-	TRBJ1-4	CASSLTGLGEKLFF	TGTGCCAGCAGTTTAACAGGGCTCGGGGAAAAACTGTTTTTT
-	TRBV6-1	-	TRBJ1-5	CASRGAGEVQPQHF	TGTGCCAGCAGGGGAGCAGGGGAGGTTCAGCCCCAGCATTTT
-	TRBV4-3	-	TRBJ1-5	CASSQSSSSNQPQHF	TGCGCCAGCAGCCAAAGTAGCAGTAGCAATCAGCCCCAGCATTTT
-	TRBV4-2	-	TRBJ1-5	CASSQEGSSNQPQHF	TGTGCCAGCAGCCAAGAAGGTAGTAGCAATCAGCCCCAGCATTTT
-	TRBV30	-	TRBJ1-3	CAWSVTAPGNTIYF	TGTGCCTGGAGTGTGACAGCCCCTGGAAACACCATATATTTT
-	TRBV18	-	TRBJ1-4	CASSPEWGLREKLFF	TGTGCCAGCTCACCGGAATGGGGGCTTCGGGAAAAACTGTTTTTT
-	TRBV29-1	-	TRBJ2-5	CSVGTQQETQYF	TGCAGCGTCGGGACACAGCAAGAGACCCAGTACTTC
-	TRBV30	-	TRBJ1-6	CAWSVDGNSPLHF	TGTGCCTGGAGTGTAGACGGTAATTCACCCCTCCACTTT
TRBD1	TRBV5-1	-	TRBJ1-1	CASSWGQADTEAFF	TGCGCCAGCAGTTGGGGACAGGCCGACACTGAAGCTTTCTTT
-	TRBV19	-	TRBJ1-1	CASSIFGVGTEAFF	TGTGCCAGTAGTATCTTCGGGGTGGGCACTGAAGCTTTCTTT
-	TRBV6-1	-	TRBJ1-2	CASSDGWSALERGYTF	TGTGCCAGCAGTGACGGTTGGTCGGCTCTCGAACGTGGCTACACCTTC
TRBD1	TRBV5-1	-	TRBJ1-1	CASSLRDRWEAFF	TGCGCCAGCAGCTTAAGGGACAGATGGGAAGCTTTCTTT
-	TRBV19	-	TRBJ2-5	CASSIGRTRRGVETQYF	TGTGCCAGTAGTATAGGTCGGACACGGAGGGGGGTAGAGACCCAGTACTTC
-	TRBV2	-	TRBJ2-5	CASSEETQYF	TGTGCCAGCAGTGAAGAGACCCAGTACTTC
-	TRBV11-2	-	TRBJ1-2	CASSAGLAGEIRYGYTF	TGTGCCAGCAGCGCCGGGTTGGCCGGGGAAATTAGGTATGGCTACACCTTC
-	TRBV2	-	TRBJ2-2	CASSIRGASTGELFF	TGTGCCAGCAGTATCAGAGGGGCCTCCACCGGGGAGCTGTTTTTT
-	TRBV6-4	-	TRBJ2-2	CASTGTPGTGELFF	TGTGCCAGCACGGGGACCCCTGGCACCGGGGAGCTGTTTTTT
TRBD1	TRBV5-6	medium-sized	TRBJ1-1	CASSSNERDSPNTEAFF	TGTGCCAGCAGCTCGAACGAAAGGGACAGCCCGAACACTGAAGCTTTCTTT
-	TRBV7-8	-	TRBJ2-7	CASSFTRYEQYF	TGTGCCAGCAGCTTTACAAGATACGAGCAGTACTTC
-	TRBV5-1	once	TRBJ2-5	CASYLFGGGETQYF	TGCGCCAGCTACCTTTTCGGGGGTGGAGAGACCCAGTACTTC
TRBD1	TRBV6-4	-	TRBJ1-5	CASKGNQGGGNQPQHF	TGTGCCAGCAAAGGGAACCAGGGGGGAGGCAATCAGCCCCAGCATTTT
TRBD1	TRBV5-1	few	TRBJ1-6	CASSGDRGNSYNSPLHF	TGCGCCAGCAGTGGGGACAGGGGCAACTCCTATAATTCACCCCTCCACTTT
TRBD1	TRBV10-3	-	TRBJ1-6	CAISGTGPYNSPLHF	TGTGCCATCAGTGGGACAGGTCCTTATAATTCACCCCTCCACTTT
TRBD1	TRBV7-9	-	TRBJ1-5	CASSLAGQDQPQHF	TGTGCCAGCAGCTTAGCGGGACAGGATCAGCCCCAGCATTTT
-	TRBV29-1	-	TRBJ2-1	CSVDAGHEQFF	TGCAGCGTTGACGCAGGCCATGAGCAGTTCTTC
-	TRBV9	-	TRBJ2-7	CASSVGGKPAHEQYF	TGTGCCAGCAGCGTAGGAGGAAAACCGGCCCACGAGCAGTACTTC
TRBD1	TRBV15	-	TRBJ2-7	CATSREGGGYEQYF	TGTGCCACCAGCAGAGAAGGGGGCGGATACGAGCAGTACTTC
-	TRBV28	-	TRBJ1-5	CASSFVYAVSNQPQHF	TGTGCCAGCAGTTTTGTATATGCGGTAAGCAATCAGCCCCAGCATTTT
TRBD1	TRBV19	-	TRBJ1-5	CASSKGTGGMSQPQHF	TGTGCCAGTAGTAAAGGGACAGGGGGAATGTCTCAGCCCCAGCATTTT
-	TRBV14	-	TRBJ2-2	CASSWGASTGELFF	TGTGCCAGCAGCTGGGGGGCGAGCACCGGGGAGCTGTTTTTT
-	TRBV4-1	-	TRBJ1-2	CASSQDLGSHGYTF	TGCGCCAGCAGCCAAGATCTAGGCTCCCATGGCTACACCTTC
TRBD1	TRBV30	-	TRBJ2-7	CAWSIGQGVYEQYF	TGTGCCTGGAGTATCGGACAGGGGGTCTACGAGCAGTACTTC
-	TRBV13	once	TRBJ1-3	CASSPQLGSGNTIYF	TGTGCCAGCAGCCCCCAGCTTGGGTCTGGAAACACCATATATTTT
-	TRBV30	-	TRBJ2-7	CASMPGVYRLVRAGRTDEQYF	TGCGCGTCTATGCCTGGAGTGTATCGGCTCGTACGAGCAGGGAGGACGGATGAGCAGTACTTC
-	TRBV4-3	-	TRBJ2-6	CASSQEMSGANVLTF	TGCGCCAGCAGCCAAGAGATGTCCGGGGCCAACGTCCTGACTTTC
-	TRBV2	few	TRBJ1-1	CASRAPQAGAFF	TGTGCCAGCAGGGCCCCCCAGGCAGGAGCTTTCTTT
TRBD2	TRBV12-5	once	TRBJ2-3	CASGSGAGGWTDTQYF	TGTGCTAGTGGTTCGGGAGCGGGGGGATGGACAGATACGCAGTATTTT
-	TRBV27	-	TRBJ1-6	CASRGARDNSPLHF	TGTGCCAGCCGGGGGGCGAGGGATAATTCACCCCTCCACTTT
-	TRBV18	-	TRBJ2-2	CASSPLSNTGELFF	TGTGCCAGCTCACCCCTCTCGAACACCGGGGAGCTGTTTTTT
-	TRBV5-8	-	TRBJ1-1	CASSLAGGGRAFF	TGTGCCAGCAGCTTGGCCGGGGGGGGAAGAGCTTTCTTT
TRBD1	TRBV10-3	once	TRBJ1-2	CAISESNRGDGYTF	TGTGCCATCAGTGAGTCGAACAGGGGGGATGGCTACACCTTC
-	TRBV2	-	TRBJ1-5	CASSAWDTFYQPQHF	TGTGCCAGCAGTGCTTGGGACACCTTTTATCAGCCCCAGCATTTT